This T cell receptor beta chain was sequenced during a study of blood T cells in healthy people across ages. Findings of the study overall: Underestimates were what the diversity estimates from one million T cells were considered to be. Naive and antigen-experienced cells were not separated, limiting conclusive comparison.

This clonotype was seen at least ten times. Its antigen remains unidentified. Relative to the germline gene, one junction end is altered; a read error may explain this. A second PCR, run for about 7 to 11 cycles, used a sample-barcoded 5' primer plus a J-beta primer mix. TCRdb reprocessed the 5' RACE reads via MiXCR and lists one record per CDR3 protein. The sample carries under 1,100,000 distinct CDR3 sequences, around 27% recorded once. Another study also made use of these data, one on T cells of mothers and their children.

The sample comprised blood. The TCR was taken from a girl aged 2-15 years in good health.

The CDR3 loop is CASSLGMNTEAFF. CDR3 in DNA: TGTGCCAGCAGCTTAGGGATGAACACTGAAGCTTTCTTT. The chain recombines TRBV12-3 or TRBV12-4 with TRBJ1-1; D ambiguous. This CDR3 contains 13 residues.